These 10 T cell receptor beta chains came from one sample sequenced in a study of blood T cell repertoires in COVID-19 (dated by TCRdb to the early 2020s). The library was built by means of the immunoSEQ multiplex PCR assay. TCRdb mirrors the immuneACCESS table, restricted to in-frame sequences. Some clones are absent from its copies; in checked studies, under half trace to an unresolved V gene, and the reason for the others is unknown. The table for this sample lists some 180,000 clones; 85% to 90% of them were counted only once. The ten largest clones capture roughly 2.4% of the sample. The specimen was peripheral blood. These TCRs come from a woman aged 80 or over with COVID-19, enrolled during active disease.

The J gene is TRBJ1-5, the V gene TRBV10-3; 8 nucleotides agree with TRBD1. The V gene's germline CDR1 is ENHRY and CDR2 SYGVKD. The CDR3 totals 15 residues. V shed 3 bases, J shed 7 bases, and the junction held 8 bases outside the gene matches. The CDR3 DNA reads TGTGCCATCAGTGAAACGACAGGGGAAGGGCAGCCCCAGCATTTT. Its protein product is CAISETTGEGQPQHF.

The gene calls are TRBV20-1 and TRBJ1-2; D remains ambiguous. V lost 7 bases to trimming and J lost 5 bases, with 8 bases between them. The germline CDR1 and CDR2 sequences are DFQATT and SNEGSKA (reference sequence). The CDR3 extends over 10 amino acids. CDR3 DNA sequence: TGCAGTGTCGGAGAATATGGCTACACCTTC. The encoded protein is CSVGEYGYTF.

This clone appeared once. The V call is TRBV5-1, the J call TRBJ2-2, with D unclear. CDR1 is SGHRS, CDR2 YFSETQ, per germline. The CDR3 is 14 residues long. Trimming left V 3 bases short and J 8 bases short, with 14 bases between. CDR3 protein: CASSSSTTRGELFF. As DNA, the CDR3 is TGCGCCAGCAGCTCCTCGACAACACGAGGGGAGCTGTTTTTT.

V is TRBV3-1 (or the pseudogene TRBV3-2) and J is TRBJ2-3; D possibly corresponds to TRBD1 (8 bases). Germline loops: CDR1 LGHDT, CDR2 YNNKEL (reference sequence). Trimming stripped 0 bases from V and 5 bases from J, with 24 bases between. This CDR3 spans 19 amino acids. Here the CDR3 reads CASSQDKDREGFPVDTQYF. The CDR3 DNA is TGTGCCAGCAGCCAAGATAAGGACAGGGAGGGGTTTCCGGTAGATACGCAGTATTTT.

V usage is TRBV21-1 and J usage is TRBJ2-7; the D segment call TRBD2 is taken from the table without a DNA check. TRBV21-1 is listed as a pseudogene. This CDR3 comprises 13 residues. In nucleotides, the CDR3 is TGTGCCAGCAGCAAAGTTGCGGGAGACGAGCAGTACTTC. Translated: CASSKVAGDEQYF.

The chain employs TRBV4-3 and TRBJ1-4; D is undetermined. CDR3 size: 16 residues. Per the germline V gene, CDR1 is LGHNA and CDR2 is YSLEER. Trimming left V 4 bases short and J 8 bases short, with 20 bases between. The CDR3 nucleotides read TGCGCCAGCAGCCTAGAAATTGGAGTGGGAGGGGAAAAACTGTTTTTT. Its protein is CASSLEIGVGGEKLFF.

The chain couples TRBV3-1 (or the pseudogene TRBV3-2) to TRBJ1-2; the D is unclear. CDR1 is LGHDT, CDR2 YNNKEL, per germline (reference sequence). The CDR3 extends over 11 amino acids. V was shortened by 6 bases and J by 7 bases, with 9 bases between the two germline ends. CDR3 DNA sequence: TGTGCCAGCAGGTCGACAAGTGGCTACACCTTC. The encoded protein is CASRSTSGYTF.

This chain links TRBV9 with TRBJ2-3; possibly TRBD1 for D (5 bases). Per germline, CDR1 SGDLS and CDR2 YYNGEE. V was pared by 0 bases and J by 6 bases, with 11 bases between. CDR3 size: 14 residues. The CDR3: CASSVATQADTQYF. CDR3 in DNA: TGTGCCAGCAGCGTAGCTACACAGGCGGATACGCAGTATTTT.

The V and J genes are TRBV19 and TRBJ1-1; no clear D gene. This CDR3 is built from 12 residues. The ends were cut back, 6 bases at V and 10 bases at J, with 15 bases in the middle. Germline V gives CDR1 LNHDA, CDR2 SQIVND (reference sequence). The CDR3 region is CASRYSAERAFF. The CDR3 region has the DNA TGTGCCAGTAGATACTCCGCGGAGCGAGCTTTCTTT.

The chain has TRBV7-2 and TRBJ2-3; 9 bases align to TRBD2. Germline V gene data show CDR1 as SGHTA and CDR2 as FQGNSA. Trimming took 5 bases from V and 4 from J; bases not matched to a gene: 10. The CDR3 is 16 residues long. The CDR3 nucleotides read TGTGCCAGCAGCCCAAATACGGGACTAGCTGCAGATACGCAGTATTTT. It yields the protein CASSPNTGLAADTQYF. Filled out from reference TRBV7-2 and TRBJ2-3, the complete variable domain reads GAGVSQSPSNKVTEKGKDVELRCDPISGHTALYWYRQSLGQGLEFLIYFQGNSAPDKSGLPSDRFSAERTGGSVSTLTIQRTQQEDSAVYLCASSPNTGLAADTQYFGPGTRLTVL.